This T cell receptor beta chain stems from a study of T cell changes during pregnancy in multiple sclerosis. Produced via immunoSEQ multiplex PCR; TCRdb's table is partial and in-frame only. The table records some 79,000 clones, 80% to 95% of them present only once. The CDR3 loop spans 15 amino acids. With 7 bases clipped from V and 1 base from J, the junction kept 7 bases outside the gene matches. Germline loops: CDR1 SGHTA, CDR2 FQGNSA. Sequenced material: CD4+ T cells from peripheral blood mononuclear cells, taken in the second trimester of pregnancy. The J gene is TRBJ2-3, the V gene TRBV7-2; 8 bases fit TRBD1. The receptor comes from a female donor with multiple sclerosis, enrolled in a pregnancy study. The CDR3 DNA is TGTGCCAGCATCCCTCGGACAGGGCGCACAGATACGCAGTATTTT. Amino acids: CASIPRTGRTDTQYF. The whole variable domain, filled in from reference TRBV7-2 and TRBJ2-3, reads GAGVSQSPSNKVTEKGKDVELRCDPISGHTALYWYRQSLGQGLEFLIYFQGNSAPDKSGLPSDRFSAERTGGSVSTLTIQRTQQEDSAVYLCASIPRTGRTDTQYFGPGTRLTVL.